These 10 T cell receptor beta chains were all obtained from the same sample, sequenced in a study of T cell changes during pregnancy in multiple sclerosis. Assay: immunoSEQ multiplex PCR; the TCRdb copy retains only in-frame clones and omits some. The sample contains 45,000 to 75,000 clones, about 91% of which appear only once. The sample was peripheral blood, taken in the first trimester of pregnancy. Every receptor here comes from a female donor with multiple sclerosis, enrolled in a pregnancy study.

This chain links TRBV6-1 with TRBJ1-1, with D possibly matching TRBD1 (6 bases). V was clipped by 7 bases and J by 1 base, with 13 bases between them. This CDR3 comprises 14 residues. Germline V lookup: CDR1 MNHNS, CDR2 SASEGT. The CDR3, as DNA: TGTGCCAGCAAGGGGGACACTTGGAACACTGAAGCTTTCTTT. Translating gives CASKGDTWNTEAFF.

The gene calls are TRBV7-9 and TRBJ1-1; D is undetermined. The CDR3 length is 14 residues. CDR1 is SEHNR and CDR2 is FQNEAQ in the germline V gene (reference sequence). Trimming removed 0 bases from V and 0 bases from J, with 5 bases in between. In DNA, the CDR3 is TGTGCCAGCAGCTTAGCATCCTTGAACACTGAAGCTTTCTTT. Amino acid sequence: CASSLASLNTEAFF.

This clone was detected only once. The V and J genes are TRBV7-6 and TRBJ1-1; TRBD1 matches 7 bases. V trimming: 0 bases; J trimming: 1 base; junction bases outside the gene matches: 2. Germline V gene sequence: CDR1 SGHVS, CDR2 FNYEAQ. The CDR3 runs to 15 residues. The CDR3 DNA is TGTGCCAGCAGCTTAGCGACAGGGCAGAACACTGAAGCTTTCTTT. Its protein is CASSLATGQNTEAFF.

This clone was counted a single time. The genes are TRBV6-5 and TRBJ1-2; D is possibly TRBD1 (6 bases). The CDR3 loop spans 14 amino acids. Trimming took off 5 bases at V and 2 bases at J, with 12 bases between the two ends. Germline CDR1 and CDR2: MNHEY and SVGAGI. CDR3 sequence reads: CASSEGGSNYGYTF. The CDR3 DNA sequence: TGTGCCAGCAGTGAGGGGGGGAGCAACTATGGCTACACCTTC.

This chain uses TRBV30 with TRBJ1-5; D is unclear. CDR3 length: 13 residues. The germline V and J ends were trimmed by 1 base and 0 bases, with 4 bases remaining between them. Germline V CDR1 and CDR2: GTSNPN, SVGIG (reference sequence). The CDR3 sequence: CAWSGGSNQPQHF. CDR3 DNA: TGTGCCTGGAGTGGCGGTAGCAATCAGCCCCAGCATTTT.

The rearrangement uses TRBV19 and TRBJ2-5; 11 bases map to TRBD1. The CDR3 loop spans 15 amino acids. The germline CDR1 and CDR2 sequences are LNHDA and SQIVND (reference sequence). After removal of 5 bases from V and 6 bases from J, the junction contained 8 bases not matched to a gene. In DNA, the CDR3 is TGTGCCAGTAGTCCCGGACAGGGGGCGGGGAAGACCCAGTACTTC. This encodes CASSPGQGAGKTQYF.

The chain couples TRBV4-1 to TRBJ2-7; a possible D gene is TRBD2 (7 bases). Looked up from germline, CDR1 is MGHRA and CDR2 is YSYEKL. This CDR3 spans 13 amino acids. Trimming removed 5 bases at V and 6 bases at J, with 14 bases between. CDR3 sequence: CASSRGGAIEQYF. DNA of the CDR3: TGCGCCAGCAGCAGGGGGGGGGCCATCGAGCAGTACTTC.

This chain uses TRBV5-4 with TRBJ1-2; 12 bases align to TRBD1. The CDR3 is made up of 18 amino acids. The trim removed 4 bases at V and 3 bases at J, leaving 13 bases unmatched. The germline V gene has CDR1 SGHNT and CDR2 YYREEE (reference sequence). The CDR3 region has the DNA TGTGCCAGCAGCCAGGGACAGGGGGCGGGATACGCCCACTATGGCTACACCTTC. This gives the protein CASSQGQGAGYAHYGYTF. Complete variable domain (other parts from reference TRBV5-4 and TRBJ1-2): ETGVTQSPTHLIKTRGQQVTLRCSSQSGHNTVSWYQQALGQGPQFIFQYYREEENGRGNFPPRFSGLQFPNYSSELNVNALELDDSALYLCASSQGQGAGYAHYGYTFGSGTRLTVV.

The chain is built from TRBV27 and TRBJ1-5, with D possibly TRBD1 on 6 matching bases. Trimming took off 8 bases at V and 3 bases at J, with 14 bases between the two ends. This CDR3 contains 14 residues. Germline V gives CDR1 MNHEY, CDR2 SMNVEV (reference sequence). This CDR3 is CASGPYRVNQPQHF. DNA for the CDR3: TGTGCCAGCGGACCCTACAGGGTCAATCAGCCCCAGCATTTT.

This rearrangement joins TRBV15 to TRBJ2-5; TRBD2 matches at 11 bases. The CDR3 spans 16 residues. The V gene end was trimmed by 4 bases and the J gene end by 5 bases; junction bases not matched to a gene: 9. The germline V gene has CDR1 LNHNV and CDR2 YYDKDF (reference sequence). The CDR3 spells CATSMGSSGGRETQYF. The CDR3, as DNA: TGTGCCACCAGCATGGGCTCTAGCGGGGGGCGGGAGACCCAGTACTTC.